The clone carrying this T cell receptor (beta chain) was seen only a few times. Its antigen remains unknown. Unique molecular identifiers featured in how the TCRbeta library was prepared. Using its own MiXCR run on the PCR reads, TCRdb lists one record per CDR3 protein. Here the sample spans 700,000 to 950,000 distinct CDR3 sequences, under 20% being singletons. The CDR3 has 14 residues. CDR1 and CDR2 from the germline V gene are SGDLS and YYNGEE. V dropped 0 bases and J dropped 2 bases, with 9 bases sitting between them. This record belongs to a study of T-cell reconstitution after alpha-beta-depleted transplantation in children. Study-wide results and limits: At the one-year point after transplant, T-cell counts and TCRbeta diversity were found to come mostly from T cells that had been newly produced. In some patients, recipient T cells and intrathymic progenitors surviving conditioning explained high day-60 diversity. Reports say that about two months after transplant, the alpha-beta T cells came out of several hundred graft clones that had expanded.

The specimen comprised PBMCs, mostly from graft donor cells, sampled 360 days after TCRalphabeta/CD19-depleted stem cell transplant. V gene TRBV9 combines with J gene TRBJ2-7; tentative D call: TRBD2 (5 bases). This TCR derives from a male patient between 5 and 17 years old who had a stem cell transplant for acute lymphoblastic leukemia, so the T cells may come from the graft donor. CDR3 amino acids: CASSVAGRTYEQYF. The CDR3, as DNA: TGTGCCAGCAGCGTAGCGGGAAGAACCTACGAGCAGTACTTC.